The 20 T cell receptor beta chains below were found in one sample sequenced in a study of spatial heterogeneity in lung cancer. Findings and caveats of the study: Counts of expanded intratumoral alpha and beta TCRs tracked tumor mutation counts.

TCRdb re-called the 5' RACE reads through MiXCR, storing one row per CDR3 protein. The sample lists around 15,000 distinct CDR3 sequences, approximately 6.8% occurring once. Time point described: sample taken at primary tumor resection. Their antigens remain unidentified. The sequencing used lung tumor tissue, collected at surgery. The receptors stem from a female donor with early-stage non-small cell lung cancer.

In its sample, this clonotype ranks as medium-sized (0.01 to 0.1%). With the library built for alpha chains, this beta chain is off target and its frequency is not meaningful. The chain is built from TRBV7-2 and TRBJ1-6, with D unclear. The CDR3 has 14 amino acids. The ends were cut back, 3 bases at V and 10 bases at J, with 13 bases in the middle. Germline V gives CDR1 SGHTA, CDR2 FQGNSA. CDR3 region: CASSLLVGESPLHF. CDR3 bases: TGTGCCAGCAGCTTGCTAGTCGGGGAGTCACCCCTCCACTTT.

By share, this clonotype ranks as medium-sized (0.01 to 0.1%). This beta chain is off target for a library built for alpha chains, so its abundance means little. The gene calls are TRBV12-3 or TRBV12-4 and TRBJ2-1; perhaps D is TRBD1 or TRBD2 (7 bases each). This CDR3 has 14 residues. The germline V and J ends were trimmed by 7 bases and 1 base, with 11 bases remaining between them. The CDR3 sequence: CASTQGGSYNEQFF. The CDR3 coding sequence is TGTGCCAGCACCCAGGGGGGGTCCTACAATGAGCAGTTCTTC.

This clonotype was recorded many times. This beta chain is a stray sequence in a library constructed for alpha chains; its clone size is not meaningful. The rearrangement uses TRBV3-1 and TRBJ2-1; 10 bases line up with TRBD2. The CDR3 spans 17 residues. Per germline, CDR1 LGHDT and CDR2 YNNKEL (reference sequence). J gave up 6 bases and V 1 base, and 9 bases lay outside the gene matches. The CDR3: CASSQGLLAGRTNEQFF. The CDR3 DNA reads TGTGCCAGCAGCCAAGGTCTACTAGCGGGGAGGACCAATGAGCAGTTCTTC.

This clonotype occurred a few times. This beta chain is an off-target read within a library intended for alpha chains, so its frequency means little. The genes are TRBV7-8 and TRBJ1-2, with D perhaps TRBD1 (6 bases). The V end lost 7 bases, the J end lost 0 bases, and 15 bases lay between the germline ends. Per germline, CDR1 SGHVS and CDR2 FQNEAQ. This CDR3 has 15 residues. The CDR3 here is CASIAHRAANYGYTF. For the CDR3, the DNA is TGTGCCAGCATAGCCCACAGGGCTGCTAACTATGGCTACACCTTC.

This clonotype was counted once. A read error is possible here, since a much larger clone lies one base away. Because this beta chain is a stray read in a library intended to capture alpha chains, its abundance should not be given much weight. CDR3 residues: CASSGDGRGNTIHF. The CDR3 DNA reads TGTGCCAGCAGTGGTGATGGAAGGGGAAACACCATACATTTT. The chain is built from TRBV28 and TRBJ1-3; D is possibly TRBD1 (5 bases). This CDR3 contains 14 residues. Germline-derived CDR1 and CDR2 are MDHEN and SYDVKM.

This clonotype came up many times. The germline gene is not matched at one end of the junction; a read error may be the cause. This beta chain is an unintended read in a library built for alpha chains; its size means little. The rearrangement uses TRBV24-1 and TRBJ1-6, with 8 bases fitting TRBD1. From germline, CDR1 is KGHDR and CDR2 SFDVKD. The CDR3 sequence is 14 residues long. DNA for the CDR3: TGTGCCCCCAGGGGCAGGGGACAGGATTCACCCCTCCACTTT. This encodes CAPRGRGQDSPLHF.

This clonotype appeared many times. For a library built for alpha chains, this beta chain is a stray read; little rests on its size. The rearrangement links TRBV11-2 to TRBJ2-7, with D unresolved. V was pared by 1 base and J by 6 bases, with 13 bases between. The CDR3 spans 14 residues. Germline-derived CDR1 and CDR2 are SGHAT and FQNNGV. The CDR3 region has the DNA TGTGCCAGCAGCTTAGGTCTACGGTTCGGCGAGCAGTACTTC. This gives the protein CASSLGLRFGEQYF.

Regarding this clonotype: This beta chain is an unintended read in a library built for alpha chains; its size means little. The CDR3 region is CAISDLSTGGDSPLHF. The CDR3 nucleotides are TGTGCCATCAGTGACTTATCTACAGGGGGCGACTCACCCCTCCACTTT. The V and J genes are TRBV10-3 and TRBJ1-6, with 9 bases lining up with TRBD1. Germline V CDR1 and CDR2: ENHRY, SYGVKD. There are 16 residues in the CDR3. Trimming took 3 bases from V and 10 from J; bases not matched to a gene: 10.

This clonotype has a count of ten or more. Because the library targeted alpha chains, this beta chain is an off-target read whose size means little. This chain links TRBV12-3 or TRBV12-4 with TRBJ2-7, with a tentative D call TRBD1 (6 bases). V dropped 7 bases and J dropped 3 bases, with 22 bases sitting between them. The CDR3 length is 16 residues. DNA of the CDR3: TGTGCCAGCACCCCGCGGTGGGGGTGGGGACACTACGAGCAGTACTTC. This translates into CASTPRWGWGHYEQYF.

This clonotype was found a few times. Little can be read into the size of this beta chain, an off-target read in a library designed for alpha chains. The chain employs TRBV5-1 and TRBJ1-1; D perhaps matches TRBD1 (5 bases). Germline CDR1 reads SGHRS; CDR2 reads YFSETQ. V lost 1 base and J 0 bases, leaving 16 bases between the germline ends. The CDR3 length is 17 residues. Here the CDR3 DNA reads TGCGCCAGCAGCTTGAGAGGGGAAGGACCAGTGAACACTGAAGCTTTCTTT. The encoded protein is CASSLRGEGPVNTEAFF.

This clonotype is termed medium-sized. Being off target in a library aimed at alpha chains, this beta chain has a size of little meaning. The V call is TRBV18, the J call TRBJ2-2; no firm D call. This CDR3 has 11 amino acids. The V gene's germline CDR1 is KGHSH and CDR2 LQKENI. V gave up 6 bases and J gave up 5 bases, with 4 bases separating them. This CDR3 is CASSGTGELFF. CDR3 DNA: TGTGCCAGCTCCGGAACCGGGGAGCTGTTTTTT.

This clonotype was recorded many times. The library was designed around alpha chains, so this beta chain is a stray read whose abundance carries little weight. CDR3: CASSSITSGGSYEQYF. In nucleotides, the CDR3 is TGTGCCAGCAGTTCCATCACTAGCGGGGGGTCCTACGAGCAGTACTTC. This chain uses TRBV28 with TRBJ2-7; TRBD2 matches at 12 bases. CDR1 is MDHEN, CDR2 SYDVKM, per germline. The CDR3 has 16 residues. V lost 4 bases, J lost 1 base, and 5 bases stayed unmatched.

This clonotype was counted ten times or more. This beta chain lies outside the target of a library built for alpha chains; its clone size means little. CDR3 amino acids: CASRGSQGSDTQYF. CDR3 bases: TGTGCCAGCAGAGGATCACAGGGCTCGGATACGCAGTATTTT. The rearrangement links TRBV6-5 to TRBJ2-3; maybe TRBD1 (6 bases). V was clipped by 6 bases and J by 6 bases, with 16 bases between them. Germline CDR1 reads MNHEY; CDR2 reads SVGAGI. There are 14 residues in the CDR3.

A remark on this clonotype: Because this beta chain is a stray read in a library intended to capture alpha chains, its abundance should not be given much weight. The genes are TRBV20-1 and TRBJ1-1; D remains ambiguous. This CDR3 is 16 amino acids long. Between the trimmed V and J ends, which lost 3 bases and 4 bases, there was a span of 21 bases. Germline V gene sequence: CDR1 DFQATT, CDR2 SNEGSKA (reference sequence). CDR3 nucleotides: TGCAGTGCTAGGTACGGCCTTGGGGTTCGGGCCACTGAAGCTTTCTTT. Its protein product is CSARYGLGVRATEAFF.

The sample holds many counts of this clonotype. In a library made to pick up alpha chains, this beta chain is a stray read with a size that means little. V and J are TRBV2 and TRBJ1-2; 8 nucleotides line up with TRBD1. Germline V CDR1 and CDR2: SNHLY, FYNNEI. There are 12 residues in the CDR3. The V gene end was trimmed by 8 bases and the J gene end by 8 bases; junction bases not matched to a gene: 7. CDR3: CASGDRKKGYTF. The CDR3 nucleotides are TGTGCCAGCGGGGACAGGAAAAAGGGCTACACCTTC.

In this sample, this clonotype turned up many times. This beta chain was picked up by a library intended for alpha chains and is off target, so its count carries little meaning. The chain uses TRBV20-1 and TRBJ2-3; TRBD2 aligns across 7 bases. V lost 6 bases and J lost 6; bases outside the gene matches: 6. The CDR3 totals 12 residues. The germline CDR1 and CDR2 sequences are DFQATT and SNEGSKA (reference sequence). CDR3 coding DNA: TGCAGTGCGAAGCGGGGTTTGGATACGCAGTATTTT. It yields the protein CSAKRGLDTQYF.

Turning to this clonotype: A much larger clone differs by one base, so this may be a read error. This beta chain is an off-target read within a library intended for alpha chains, so its frequency means little. The chain joins TRBV12-3 or TRBV12-4 to TRBJ1-2, with D perhaps TRBD1 (5 bases). This CDR3 is built from 15 residues. Written as DNA, the CDR3 is TGTGCCAGAAGTTACCCTCGGGGGGGTTCGGATGGCTACACCTTC. This codes for CARSYPRGGSDGYTF.

The table lists this clonotype with many counts. The library was designed around alpha chains, so this beta chain is a stray read whose abundance carries little weight. This rearrangement joins TRBV20-1 to TRBJ1-2, with D maybe TRBD1 (6 bases). Between the trimmed V and J ends, which lost 6 bases and 8 bases, there was a span of 16 bases. From germline, CDR1 is DFQATT and CDR2 SNEGSKA (reference sequence). The CDR3 loop spans 12 amino acids. Here the CDR3 reads CSALEGGRGYTF. CDR3 bases: TGCAGTGCGTTGGAAGGGGGGCGCGGCTACACCTTC.

This clonotype occurred many times. Found in a library prepared for alpha chains, this beta chain is an off-target read, and its abundance has little meaning. The rearrangement links TRBV6-5 to TRBJ1-4, with D unresolved. V was trimmed by 5 bases and J by 8 bases, leaving 18 bases between them. CDR1 MNHEY and CDR2 SVGAGI come from the germline V gene. The CDR3 length is 15 residues. Here the CDR3 DNA reads TGTGCCAGCAGTCCGACCCGGGGAAGAGCGGAAAAACTGTTTTTT. Its translation is CASSPTRGRAEKLFF.

This clonotype has at least ten counts. Within a library made for alpha chains, this beta chain is off target, and its count is uninformative. The V and J genes are TRBV10-1 and TRBJ2-7; possibly TRBD1 for D (6 bases). The V end lost 6 bases, the J end lost 5 bases, and 11 bases lay between the germline ends. The CDR3 length is 12 residues. Germline CDR1 is WNHNN and CDR2 is SYGVQD (reference sequence). CDR3 bases: TGCGCCAGCAGCCCCCGGGACAACGAGCAGTACTTC. As protein: CASSPRDNEQYF.